The 27 T cell receptor beta chains given below trace back to one sample, sequenced in a study of blood T cell repertoires in COVID-19. Using immunoSEQ multiplex PCR, the repertoire was profiled, and TCRdb retains in-frame clones only, with some absent. The sample shows approximately 160,000 clones, around 83% of them seen only once. Sequenced input: PBMCs or T cells enriched from blood (not recorded which). The receptors stem from a woman aged 50 to 60 in a cohort exposed to, infected with or recovered from COVID-19 (not recorded which).

The chain couples TRBV6-5 to TRBJ2-2, with a possible D match to TRBD1 (5 bases). V shed 7 bases and J shed 3 bases, with 15 bases lying between them. The CDR3 is made up of 15 amino acids. The V gene's germline CDR1 is MNHEY and CDR2 SVGAGI. As DNA, the CDR3 is TGTGCCAGCACCCCGGACACACTGTACACCGGGGAGCTGTTTTTT. Its translation is CASTPDTLYTGELFF.

The rearrangement uses TRBV9 and TRBJ2-1, with 10 bases lining up with TRBD2. CDR1 and CDR2 from the germline V gene are SGDLS and YYNGEE. The V and J ends lost 0 bases and 9 bases, in that order; junction bases with no gene match: 9. CDR3 length equals 16 residues. The DNA of the CDR3 is TGTGCCAGCAGCGTAGTAGGGCTAGCGGGAGAGGGTGAGCAGTTCTTC. As protein: CASSVVGLAGEGEQFF.

V is TRBV28 and J is TRBJ1-4, with D possibly matching TRBD1 (5 bases). The CDR3 length is 15 residues. The ends were cut back, 5 bases at V and 2 bases at J, with 12 bases in the middle. Germline V gene data show CDR1 as MDHEN and CDR2 as SYDVKM. CDR3 nucleotides: TGTGCCAGCAGTATACCCAGGGCGACTAATGAAAAACTGTTTTTT. Encoded protein: CASSIPRATNEKLFF.

The rearrangement links TRBV6-5 to TRBJ2-1; 7 nucleotides align to TRBD2. The CDR3 is 12 amino acids. Germline V gene lookup returns CDR1 MNHEY and CDR2 SVGAGI. CDR3 amino acids: CVTSGTYNEQFF. The CDR3 coding sequence is TGTGTTACAAGCGGGACCTACAATGAGCAGTTCTTC.

This chain links TRBV6-5 with TRBJ2-1; 11 nucleotides agree with TRBD2. Germline CDR1 MNHEY, CDR2 SVGAGI. After removal of 2 bases from V and 5 bases from J, the junction contained 5 bases not matched to a gene. The CDR3 loop spans 16 amino acids. CDR3 in amino acids: CASSYTGGLADNEQFF. Written as DNA, the CDR3 is TGTGCCAGCAGTTACACTGGGGGACTAGCGGACAATGAGCAGTTCTTC.

The V and J genes are TRBV28 and TRBJ2-1; TRBD2 aligns across 8 bases. This CDR3 has 17 amino acids. Germline V CDR1 and CDR2: MDHEN, SYDVKM. J gave up 2 bases and V 3 bases, and 9 bases lay outside the gene matches. The CDR3 DNA sequence: TGTGCCAGCAGTTTCCTCGGGGGGGTCATAACCTACAATGAGCAGTTCTTC. It specifies CASSFLGGVITYNEQFF.

This clone has more than one count but fewer than ten. The chain uses TRBV6-4 and TRBJ2-3; D may be TRBD2 (7 bases). The V gene lost 6 bases and the J gene lost 3 bases, with 13 bases spanning the gap. CDR1 is MRHNA, CDR2 SNTAGT, per germline. The CDR3 spans 14 residues. CDR3 sequence reads: CASSPGGQTDTQYF. DNA for the CDR3: TGTGCCAGCAGCCCCGGGGGGCAAACAGATACGCAGTATTTT.

This rearrangement joins TRBV5-1 to TRBJ2-4, with TRBD1 matching over 7 bases. CDR3 length: 17 amino acids. Trimming at V came to 1 base and at J to 6 bases, leaving 13 bases not matched to a gene. CDR1 is SGHRS, CDR2 YFSETQ, per germline. The CDR3 region is CASSLRARQGVGNIQYF. The CDR3 DNA reads TGCGCCAGCAGCTTGAGGGCGAGACAGGGTGTAGGAAACATTCAGTACTTC.

The chain uses TRBV19 and TRBJ2-7, with 7 bases fitting TRBD2. The CDR3 is 18 amino acids. The germline gives CDR1 LNHDA, CDR2 SQIVND (reference sequence). The J segment lost 4 bases and the V segment lost 2 bases, leaving 17 bases of the junction unmatched. Here the CDR3 DNA reads TGTGCCAGTAGTATACCTTTATCGTCCGGGAGGAACCGGTACGAGCAGTACTTC. As protein: CASSIPLSSGRNRYEQYF.

V usage is TRBV5-1 and J usage is TRBJ2-7; D is unresolved. V lost 5 bases and J lost 3, with 6 bases in between. Germline lookup yields CDR1 SGHRS and CDR2 YFSETQ. This CDR3 comprises 11 residues. CDR3 protein: CASRESYEQYF. The CDR3 bases are TGCGCCAGCAGGGAGAGCTACGAGCAGTACTTC.

This clone showed up just a few times. The chain combines TRBV6-5 with TRBJ1-1, with TRBD1 matching over 7 bases. This CDR3 spans 13 amino acids. CDR1 MNHEY and CDR2 SVGAGI come from the germline V gene. With 9 bases clipped from V and 4 bases from J, the junction kept 8 bases outside the gene matches. The CDR3 DNA is TGTGCCAGTTTGACAGGGAAAAGCACTGAAGCTTTCTTT. Encoded protein: CASLTGKSTEAFF.

V usage is TRBV4-3 and J usage is TRBJ2-3, with TRBD2 matching 8 bases. This CDR3 is built from 19 residues. The V gene end was trimmed by 0 bases and the J gene end by 2 bases; junction bases not matched to a gene: 13. Germline V gene sequence: CDR1 LGHNA, CDR2 YSLEER. The DNA for the CDR3 is TGCGCCAGCAGCCAAGACCTATCGCCCAGCGGGGGATACACAGATACGCAGTATTTT. Protein sequence: CASSQDLSPSGGYTDTQYF.

The CDR3 DNA reads as TGTGCCAGCAGGAACGGGGTCGGGGGTCTAGGGTTAGACACTGAAGCTTTCTTT. Encoded protein: CASRNGVGGLGLDTEAFF. The J gene is TRBJ1-1, the V gene TRBV3-1 (or the pseudogene TRBV3-2); D may be TRBD1 (5 bases). Trimming took off 6 bases at V and 3 bases at J, with 26 bases between the two ends. CDR3 length equals 18 residues. Germline CDR1 is LGHDT and CDR2 is YNNKEL (reference sequence).

This chain connects TRBV25-1 to TRBJ2-1, with a tentative D call TRBD1 (7 bases). V lost 6 bases, J lost 9 bases, and 15 bases lay in between. Germline lookup yields CDR1 MGHDK and CDR2 SYGVNS. This CDR3 has 13 amino acids. The CDR3 is CASREGTAGEQFF. In DNA, the CDR3 is TGTGCCAGCAGGGAAGGGACAGCGGGTGAGCAGTTCTTC.

The rearrangement joins TRBV9 to TRBJ1-1; 10 bases are a match to TRBD1. After removal of 2 bases from V and 11 bases from J, the junction contained 12 bases not matched to a gene. Germline values: CDR1 SGDLS, CDR2 YYNGEE. This CDR3 has 15 amino acids. CDR3 protein: CASSVSSTGGIRAFF. The CDR3 nucleotides read TGTGCCAGCAGCGTGTCCTCGACAGGGGGCATCCGCGCTTTCTTT.

This clone was picked up a small number of times. V and J are TRBV7-2 and TRBJ2-7, with 9 bases lining up with TRBD1. Germline-derived CDR1 and CDR2 are SGHTA and FQGNSA. This CDR3 comprises 15 residues. Trimming cost V 1 base and J 2 bases; bases outside gene matches: 3. CDR3 nucleotide sequence: TGTGCCAGCAGCTTAGGGTGGGACAGGGCCTACGAGCAGTACTTC. Its translation is CASSLGWDRAYEQYF. Full variable domain (rest looked up from reference TRBV7-2 and TRBJ2-7): GAGVSQSPSNKVTEKGKDVELRCDPISGHTALYWYRQSLGQGLEFLIYFQGNSAPDKSGLPSDRFSAERTGGSVSTLTIQRTQQEDSAVYLCASSLGWDRAYEQYFGPGTRLTVT.

V is TRBV27 and J is TRBJ1-5, with TRBD1 matching 8 bases. The CDR3 extends over 15 amino acids. The germline V gene has CDR1 MNHEY and CDR2 SMNVEV (reference sequence). V was clipped by 6 bases and J by 3 bases; unmatched bases: 7. The CDR3 DNA is TGTGCCAGCAGCCAAGGACAGGGTCCCAATCAGCCCCAGCATTTT. It yields the protein CASSQGQGPNQPQHF.

The count of this clone is one. The genes are TRBV28 and TRBJ1-5; D is ambiguous. This CDR3 comprises 17 residues. In germline, CDR1 is MDHEN, CDR2 SYDVKM. Trimming took off 2 bases at V and 0 bases at J, with 14 bases between the two ends. The CDR3 reads CASSLMTGPVSNQPQHF. The CDR3 coding sequence is TGTGCCAGCAGTTTAATGACTGGCCCGGTTAGCAATCAGCCCCAGCATTTT.

The rearrangement uses TRBV24-1 and TRBJ2-6, with a weak D call TRBD1 (5 bases). V was cut by 4 bases and J by 0 bases, with 9 bases left in between. The CDR3 has 16 residues. Looked up from germline, CDR1 is KGHDR and CDR2 is SFDVKD. Written as DNA, the CDR3 is TGTGCCACCAGTGACCACAGGACCTCTGGGGCCAACGTCCTGACTTTC. Translated: CATSDHRTSGANVLTF.

In nucleotides, the CDR3 is TGTGCCAATGCCCGAGGCCCGAATCAGCCCCAGCATTTT. Its protein is CANARGPNQPQHF. The genes are TRBV28 and TRBJ1-5, with D unclear. The CDR3 sequence is 13 residues long. V was clipped by 10 bases and J by 4 bases, with 14 bases between them. CDR1 and CDR2 (germline): MDHEN, SYDVKM.

There are a few counts of this clone. The V and J genes are TRBV7-3 and TRBJ2-2, with 7 positions matching TRBD1. The CDR3 loop spans 15 amino acids. V was clipped by 4 bases and J by 6 bases; unmatched bases: 8. CDR1 is SGHTA, CDR2 FQGTGA, per germline. The CDR3 loop reads CASSSGQPGPGELFF. CDR3 DNA sequence: TGTGCCAGCAGCTCGGGACAGCCGGGACCCGGGGAGCTGTTTTTT.

Written as DNA, the CDR3 is TGCAGCGTTGGATCGACAGGGGGCGCCGAGCAGTACTTC. Translating it yields CSVGSTGGAEQYF. The chain is built from TRBV29-1 and TRBJ2-7; TRBD1 matches at 10 bases. V was pared by 4 bases and J by 6 bases, with 6 bases of the junction left unmatched. Germline assignment: CDR1 SQVTM and CDR2 ANQGSEA. The CDR3 runs to 13 residues.

This clone was seen just once. This chain connects TRBV6-5 to TRBJ1-1; tentatively, D is TRBD1 (6 bases). V lost 5 bases and J lost 0, with 13 bases in between. Germline V gene lookup returns CDR1 MNHEY and CDR2 SVGAGI. The CDR3 sequence is 15 residues long. This chain's CDR3 is CASSRVTGLNTEAFF. The CDR3 region has the DNA TGTGCCAGCAGTCGCGTCACAGGGTTGAACACTGAAGCTTTCTTT.

The chain couples TRBV28 to TRBJ2-1; TRBD2 is a possible D gene (6 bases). V dropped 7 bases and J dropped 4 bases, with 23 bases sitting between them. Looked up from germline, CDR1 is MDHEN and CDR2 is SYDVKM. The CDR3 runs 17 residues. The CDR3 is CASTPGGLTQIYNEQFF. The CDR3 DNA follows: TGTGCCAGCACTCCTGGGGGACTCACCCAAATATACAATGAGCAGTTCTTC. Together with reference TRBV28 and TRBJ2-1, the CDR3 gives the full variable domain: DVKVTQSSRYLVKRTGEKVFLECVQDMDHENMFWYRQDPGLGLRLIYFSYDVKMKEKGDIPEGYSVSREKKERFSLILESASTNQTSMYLCASTPGGLTQIYNEQFFGPGTRLTVL.

This chain links TRBV10-3 with TRBJ1-4; TRBD1 aligns across 8 bases. Trimming removed 3 bases from V and 5 bases from J; junction bases left unmatched: 8. Germline-derived CDR1 and CDR2 are ENHRY and SYGVKD. The CDR3 runs to 16 residues. The CDR3 here is CAISESPGGKNEKLFF. In nucleotides, the CDR3 is TGTGCCATCAGTGAAAGCCCAGGGGGCAAAAATGAAAAACTGTTTTTT.

The rearrangement uses TRBV19 and TRBJ2-7; 9 positions match TRBD2. CDR3 length equals 14 residues. CDR1 LNHDA and CDR2 SQIVND come from the germline V gene (reference sequence). The J segment lost 3 bases and the V segment lost 2 bases, leaving 2 bases of the junction unmatched. The CDR3 DNA sequence: TGTGCCAGTAGTATAAAAGCGGGGGGCTACGAGCAGTACTTC. This encodes CASSIKAGGYEQYF.

The genes are TRBV10-3 and TRBJ2-1; D uncertain. Trimming removed 8 bases at V and 0 bases at J, with 11 bases between. CDR1 ENHRY and CDR2 SYGVKD come from the germline V gene. This CDR3 has 14 residues. This chain's CDR3 is CAIGEQSSYNEQFF. The CDR3 nucleotides read TGTGCCATCGGCGAACAGAGCTCCTACAATGAGCAGTTCTTC.